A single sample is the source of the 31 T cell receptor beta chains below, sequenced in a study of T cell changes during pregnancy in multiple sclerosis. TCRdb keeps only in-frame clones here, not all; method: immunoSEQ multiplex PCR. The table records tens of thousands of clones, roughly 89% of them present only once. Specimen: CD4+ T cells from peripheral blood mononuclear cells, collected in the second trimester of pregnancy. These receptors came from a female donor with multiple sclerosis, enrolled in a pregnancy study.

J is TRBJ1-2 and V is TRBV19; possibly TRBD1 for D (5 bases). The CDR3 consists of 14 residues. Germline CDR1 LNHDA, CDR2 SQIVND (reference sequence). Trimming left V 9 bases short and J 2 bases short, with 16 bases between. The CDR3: CASSGPRGNYGYTF. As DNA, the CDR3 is TGTGCCAGCTCTGGACCCCGGGGGAACTATGGCTACACCTTC.

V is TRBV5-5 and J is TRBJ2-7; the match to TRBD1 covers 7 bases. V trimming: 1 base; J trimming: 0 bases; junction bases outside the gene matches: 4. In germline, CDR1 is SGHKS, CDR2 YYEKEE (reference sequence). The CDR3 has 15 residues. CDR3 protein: CASSLSQGISYEQYF. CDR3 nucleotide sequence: TGTGCCAGCAGCTTGTCACAGGGGATCTCCTACGAGCAGTACTTC.

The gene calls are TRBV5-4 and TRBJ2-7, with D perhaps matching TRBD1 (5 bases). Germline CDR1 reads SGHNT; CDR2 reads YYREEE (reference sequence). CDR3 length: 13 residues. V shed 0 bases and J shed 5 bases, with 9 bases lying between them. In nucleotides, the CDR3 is TGTGCCAGCAGCTTGGACAGGCTGCACGAGCAGTACTTC. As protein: CASSLDRLHEQYF.

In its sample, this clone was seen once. In DNA, the CDR3 is TGTGCCAGCAGTGCCCGCGGGGGTGAGGAGCTGTTTTTT. This gives the protein CASSARGGEELFF. V is TRBV6-1 and J is TRBJ2-2; 7 bases align to TRBD2. V gave up 4 bases and J gave up 10 bases; unmatched junction bases: 6. This CDR3 has 13 residues. Germline CDR1 MNHNS, CDR2 SASEGT.

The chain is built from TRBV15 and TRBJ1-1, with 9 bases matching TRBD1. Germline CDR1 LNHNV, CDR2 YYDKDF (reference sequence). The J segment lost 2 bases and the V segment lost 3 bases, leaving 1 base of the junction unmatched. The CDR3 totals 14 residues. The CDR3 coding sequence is TGTGCCACCAGCAGGGGACAGGGTAACACTGAAGCTTTCTTT. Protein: CATSRGQGNTEAFF.

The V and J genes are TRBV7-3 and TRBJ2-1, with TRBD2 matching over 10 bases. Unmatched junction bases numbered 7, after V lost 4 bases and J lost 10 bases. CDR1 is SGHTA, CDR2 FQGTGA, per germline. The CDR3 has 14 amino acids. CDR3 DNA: TGTGCCAGCAGCTCCAGCGGGGGGGCGGGAGAGCAGTTCTTC. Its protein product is CASSSSGGAGEQFF.

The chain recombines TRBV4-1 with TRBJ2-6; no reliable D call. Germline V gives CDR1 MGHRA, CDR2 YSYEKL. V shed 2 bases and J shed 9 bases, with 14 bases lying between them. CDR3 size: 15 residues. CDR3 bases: TGCGCCAGCAGCCAAATTTACAGAGAAGGCAACGTCCTGACTTTC. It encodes CASSQIYREGNVLTF.

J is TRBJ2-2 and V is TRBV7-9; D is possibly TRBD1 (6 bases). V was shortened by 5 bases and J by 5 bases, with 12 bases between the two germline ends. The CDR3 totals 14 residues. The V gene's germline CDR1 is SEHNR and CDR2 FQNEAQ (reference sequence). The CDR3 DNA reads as TGTGCCAGCAGCCCAGGGGTCGAGACCGGGGAGCTGTTTTTT. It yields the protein CASSPGVETGELFF.

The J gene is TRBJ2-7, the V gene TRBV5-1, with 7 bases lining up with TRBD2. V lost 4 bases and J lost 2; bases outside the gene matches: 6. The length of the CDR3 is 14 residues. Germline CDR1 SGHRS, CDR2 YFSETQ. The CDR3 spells CASSPAGIPYEQYF. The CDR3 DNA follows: TGCGCCAGCAGCCCAGCGGGAATTCCCTACGAGCAGTACTTC.

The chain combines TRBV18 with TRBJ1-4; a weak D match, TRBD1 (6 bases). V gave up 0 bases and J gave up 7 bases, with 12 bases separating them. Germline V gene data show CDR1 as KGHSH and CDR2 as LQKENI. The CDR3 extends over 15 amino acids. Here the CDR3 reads CASSPPGAGGEKLFF. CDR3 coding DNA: TGTGCCAGCTCACCACCGGGGGCTGGCGGTGAAAAACTGTTTTTT.

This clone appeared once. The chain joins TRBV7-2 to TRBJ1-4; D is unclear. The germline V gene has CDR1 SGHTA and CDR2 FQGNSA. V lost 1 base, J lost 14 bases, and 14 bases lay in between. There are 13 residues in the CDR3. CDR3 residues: CASSLDSNVRLFF. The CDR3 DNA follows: TGTGCCAGCAGCTTAGACTCCAACGTTCGCCTGTTTTTT.

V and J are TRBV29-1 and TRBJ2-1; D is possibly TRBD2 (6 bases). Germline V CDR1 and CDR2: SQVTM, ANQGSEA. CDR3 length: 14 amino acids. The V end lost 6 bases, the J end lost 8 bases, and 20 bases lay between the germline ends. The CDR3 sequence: CSVPLVGSGDEQFF. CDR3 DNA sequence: TGCAGCGTGCCTCTGGTGGGTAGCGGCGATGAGCAGTTCTTC.

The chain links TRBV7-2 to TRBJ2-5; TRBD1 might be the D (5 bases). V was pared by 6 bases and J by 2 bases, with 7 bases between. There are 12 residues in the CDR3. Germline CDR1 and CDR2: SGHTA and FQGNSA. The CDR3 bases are TGTGCCAGCAGTCGACAGCAAGAGACCCAGTACTTC. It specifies CASSRQQETQYF.

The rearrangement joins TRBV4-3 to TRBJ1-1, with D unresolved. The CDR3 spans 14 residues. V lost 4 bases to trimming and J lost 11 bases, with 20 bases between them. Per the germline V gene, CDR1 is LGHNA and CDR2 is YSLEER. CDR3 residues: CASSPHPGRREAFF. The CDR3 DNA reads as TGCGCCAGCAGCCCCCATCCCGGGAGGAGGGAGGCTTTCTTT.

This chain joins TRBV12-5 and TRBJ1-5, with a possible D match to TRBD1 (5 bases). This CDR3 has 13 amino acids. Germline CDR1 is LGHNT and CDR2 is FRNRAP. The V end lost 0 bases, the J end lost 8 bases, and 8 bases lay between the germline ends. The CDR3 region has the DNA TGTGCTAGTGGTTTGGTGGGGGGGGAGCCCCAGCATTTT. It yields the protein CASGLVGGEPQHF.

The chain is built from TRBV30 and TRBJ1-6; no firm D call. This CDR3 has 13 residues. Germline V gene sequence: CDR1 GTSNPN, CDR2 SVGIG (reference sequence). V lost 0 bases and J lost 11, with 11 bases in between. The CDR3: CAWSVVGRAPLHF. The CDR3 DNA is TGTGCCTGGAGTGTAGTGGGGAGGGCACCCCTCCACTTT.

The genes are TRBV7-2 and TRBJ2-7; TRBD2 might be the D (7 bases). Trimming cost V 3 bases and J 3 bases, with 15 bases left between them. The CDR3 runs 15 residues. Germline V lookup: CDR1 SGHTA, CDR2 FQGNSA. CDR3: CASSFGGPGDYEQYF. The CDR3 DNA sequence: TGTGCCAGCAGCTTCGGGGGGCCCGGCGACTACGAGCAGTACTTC.

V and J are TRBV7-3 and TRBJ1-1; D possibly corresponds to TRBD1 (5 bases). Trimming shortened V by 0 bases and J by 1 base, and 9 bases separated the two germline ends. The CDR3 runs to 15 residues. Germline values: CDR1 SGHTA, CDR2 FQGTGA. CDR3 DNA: TGTGCCAGCAGCTTAACGTCCGGGGGGAACACTGAAGCTTTCTTT. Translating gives CASSLTSGGNTEAFF.

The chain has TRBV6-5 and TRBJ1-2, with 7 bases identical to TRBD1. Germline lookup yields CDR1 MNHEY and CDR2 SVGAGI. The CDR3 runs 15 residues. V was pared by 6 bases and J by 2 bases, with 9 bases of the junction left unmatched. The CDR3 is CASRLTGDWNYGYTF. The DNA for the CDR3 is TGTGCCAGCAGGCTTACAGGGGACTGGAACTATGGCTACACCTTC.

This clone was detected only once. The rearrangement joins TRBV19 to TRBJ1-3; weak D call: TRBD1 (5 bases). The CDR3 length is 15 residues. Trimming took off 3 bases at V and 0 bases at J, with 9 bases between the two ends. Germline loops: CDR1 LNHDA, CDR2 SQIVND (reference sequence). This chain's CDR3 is CASSIRGVSGNTIYF. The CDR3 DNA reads TGTGCCAGTAGTATTCGGGGGGTCTCTGGAAACACCATATATTTT.

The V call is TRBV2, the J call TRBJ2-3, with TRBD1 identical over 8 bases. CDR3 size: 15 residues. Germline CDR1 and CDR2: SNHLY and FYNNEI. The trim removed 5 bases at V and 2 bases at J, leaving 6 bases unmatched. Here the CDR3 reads CASSKDRVDTDTQYF. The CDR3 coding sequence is TGTGCCAGCAGTAAGGACAGGGTGGACACAGATACGCAGTATTTT.

In DNA, the CDR3 is TGTGCCAGCAGTCTCGGAGGCCCTAGCACAGATACGCAGTATTTT. Translated: CASSLGGPSTDTQYF. The chain couples TRBV28 to TRBJ2-3; tentatively, D is TRBD2 (5 bases). CDR1 is MDHEN, CDR2 SYDVKM, per germline. Trimming removed 5 bases at V and 0 bases at J, with 12 bases between. The CDR3 has 15 amino acids.

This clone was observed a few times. The CDR3 protein is CASSEAGGTEAFF. In nucleotides, the CDR3 is TGCGCCAGCAGTGAGGCAGGGGGGACTGAAGCTTTCTTT. This chain links TRBV10-1 with TRBJ1-1, with 7 bases fitting TRBD1. Germline V lookup: CDR1 WNHNN, CDR2 SYGVQD (reference sequence). J lost 5 bases, V lost 2 bases, and 2 bases had no gene match. The CDR3 sequence is 13 residues long.

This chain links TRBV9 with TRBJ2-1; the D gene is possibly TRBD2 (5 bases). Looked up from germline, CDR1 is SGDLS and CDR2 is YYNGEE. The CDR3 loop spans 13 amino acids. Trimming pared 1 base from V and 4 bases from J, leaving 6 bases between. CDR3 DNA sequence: TGTGCCAGCAGCGTACGGGGATACAATGAGCAGTTCTTC. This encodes CASSVRGYNEQFF.

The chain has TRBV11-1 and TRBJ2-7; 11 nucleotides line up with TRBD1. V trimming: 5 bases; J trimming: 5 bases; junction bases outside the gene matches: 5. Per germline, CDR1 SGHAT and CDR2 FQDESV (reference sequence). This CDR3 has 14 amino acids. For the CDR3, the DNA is TGTGCCAGCAGCGACCGGGACAGGGGGAACGAGCAGTACTTC. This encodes CASSDRDRGNEQYF.

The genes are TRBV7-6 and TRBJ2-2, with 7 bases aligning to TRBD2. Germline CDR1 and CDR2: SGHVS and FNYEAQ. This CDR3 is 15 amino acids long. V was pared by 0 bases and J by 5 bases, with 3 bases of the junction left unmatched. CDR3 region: CASSLAGGRTGELFF. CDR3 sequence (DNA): TGTGCCAGCAGCTTAGCGGGGGGGAGGACCGGGGAGCTGTTTTTT.

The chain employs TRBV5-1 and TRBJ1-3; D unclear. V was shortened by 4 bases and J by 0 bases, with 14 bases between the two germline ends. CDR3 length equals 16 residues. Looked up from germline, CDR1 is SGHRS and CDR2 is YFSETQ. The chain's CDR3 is CASSVEPRYSGNTIYF. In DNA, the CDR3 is TGCGCCAGCAGCGTAGAACCCCGTTACTCTGGAAACACCATATATTTT.

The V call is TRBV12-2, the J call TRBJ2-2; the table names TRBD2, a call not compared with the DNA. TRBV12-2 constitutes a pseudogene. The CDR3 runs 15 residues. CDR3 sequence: CASRLGPRGPGELFF. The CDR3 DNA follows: TGTGCAAGTCGCTTAGGCCCCCGAGGGCCCGGGGAGCTGTTTTTT.

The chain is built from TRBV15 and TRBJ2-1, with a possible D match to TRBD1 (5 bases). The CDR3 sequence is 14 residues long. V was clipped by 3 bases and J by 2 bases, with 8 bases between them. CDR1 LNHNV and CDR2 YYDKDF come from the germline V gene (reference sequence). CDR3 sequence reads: CATSSRVTYNEQFF. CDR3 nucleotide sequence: TGTGCCACCAGCAGCAGGGTCACCTACAATGAGCAGTTCTTC.

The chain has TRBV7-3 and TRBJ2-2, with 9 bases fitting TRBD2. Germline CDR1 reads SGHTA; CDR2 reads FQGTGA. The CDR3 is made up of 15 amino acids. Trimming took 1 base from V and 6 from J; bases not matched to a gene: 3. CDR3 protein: CASSLRLAGSGELFF. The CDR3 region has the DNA TGTGCCAGCAGCTTAAGGCTAGCGGGGTCCGGGGAGCTGTTTTTT.

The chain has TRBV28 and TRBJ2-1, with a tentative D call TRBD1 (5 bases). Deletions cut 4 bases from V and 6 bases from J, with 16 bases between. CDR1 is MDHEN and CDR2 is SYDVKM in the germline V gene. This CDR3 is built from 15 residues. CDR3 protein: CASSWGRVAINEQFF. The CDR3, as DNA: TGTGCCAGCAGTTGGGGCAGGGTGGCGATCAATGAGCAGTTCTTC.